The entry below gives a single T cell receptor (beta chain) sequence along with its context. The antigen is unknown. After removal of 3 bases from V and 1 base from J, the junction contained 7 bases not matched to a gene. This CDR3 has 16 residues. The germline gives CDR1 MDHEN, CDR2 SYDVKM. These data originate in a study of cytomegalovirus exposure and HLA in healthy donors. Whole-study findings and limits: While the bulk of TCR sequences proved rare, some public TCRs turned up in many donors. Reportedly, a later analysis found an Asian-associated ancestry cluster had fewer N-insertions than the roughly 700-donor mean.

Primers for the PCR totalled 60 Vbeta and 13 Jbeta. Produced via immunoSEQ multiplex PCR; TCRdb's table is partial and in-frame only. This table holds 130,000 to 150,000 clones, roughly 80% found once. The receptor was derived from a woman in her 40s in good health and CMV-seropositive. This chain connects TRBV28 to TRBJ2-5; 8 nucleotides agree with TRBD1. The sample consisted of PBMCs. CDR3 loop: CASSFIGTGLQETQYF. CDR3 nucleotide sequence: TGTGCCAGCAGTTTTATCGGGACAGGCCTCCAAGAGACCCAGTACTTC.